Each of the 6 T cell receptor beta chains below was sequenced from the same sample in a study of blood T cell repertoires in COVID-19. This table comes from immunoSEQ multiplex PCR, and its TCRdb copy is limited to in-frame clones, with some not included. The sample includes some 16,000 clones, around 88% of them seen just once. Specimen: peripheral blood. The receptors derive from a human donor in a cohort sampled during active COVID-19.

The V call is TRBV7-3, the J call TRBJ2-1; D is possibly TRBD1 (6 bases). V was cut by 5 bases and J by 8 bases, with 22 bases left in between. The CDR3 runs 16 residues. Germline assignment: CDR1 SGHTA and CDR2 FQGTGA. CDR3 sequence: CASSPIGRSRGYEQFF. Here the CDR3 DNA reads TGTGCCAGCAGCCCAATCGGTCGTTCCAGGGGATATGAGCAGTTCTTC.

This sequence joins TRBV27 and TRBJ1-4, with D perhaps matching TRBD1 (5 bases). CDR3 length: 18 amino acids. The V gene lost 2 bases and the J gene lost 6 bases, with 22 bases spanning the gap. Germline values: CDR1 MNHEY, CDR2 SMNVEV (reference sequence). The CDR3 DNA is TGTGCCAGCAGTTTACGGGGACTCAGGGACCGTCCGGATGAAAAACTGTTTTTT. This sequence encodes CASSLRGLRDRPDEKLFF.

The chain is built from TRBV29-1 and TRBJ2-5, with TRBD1 matching 10 bases. This CDR3 is 13 amino acids long. V trimming: 5 bases; J trimming: 5 bases; junction bases outside the gene matches: 5. The V gene's germline CDR1 is SQVTM and CDR2 ANQGSEA. The CDR3 is CSVLRDRGETQYF. CDR3 nucleotides: TGCAGCGTTCTGCGGGACAGGGGTGAGACCCAGTACTTC.

The chain couples TRBV6-6 to TRBJ2-7; TRBD1 aligns across 7 bases. Germline trimming cut 4 bases from V and 6 bases from J; bases unmatched to any gene: 9. Germline V CDR1 and CDR2: MNHNY, SVGAGI (reference sequence). There are 14 residues in the CDR3. CDR3: CASSSGQIDPEQYF. CDR3 sequence (DNA): TGTGCCAGCAGTTCGGGACAGATTGACCCCGAGCAGTACTTC.

In its sample, this clone was seen a few times. The chain uses TRBV6-1 and TRBJ1-4; the D is unclear. Germline assignment: CDR1 MNHNS and CDR2 SASEGT. The length of the CDR3 is 17 residues. Trimming pared 1 base from V and 2 bases from J, leaving 14 bases between. CDR3 protein: CASSEVPLGSTNEKLFF. Here the CDR3 DNA reads TGTGCCAGCAGTGAAGTGCCACTCGGGTCGACTAATGAAAAACTGTTTTTT.

The chain uses TRBV2 and TRBJ1-5, with D unresolved. Germline V gene lookup returns CDR1 SNHLY and CDR2 FYNNEI. CDR3 length equals 12 residues. V was pared by 5 bases and J by 4 bases, with 6 bases between. The CDR3 loop is CASSTENQPQHF. The DNA for the CDR3 is TGTGCCAGCAGTACCGAGAATCAGCCCCAGCATTTT.